This TCR beta chain was recovered during a study of blood T cells in healthy people across ages. Unmatched junction bases numbered 22, after V lost 6 bases and J lost 3 bases. From germline, CDR1 is MNHEY and CDR2 SVGEGT. The CDR3 spans 19 residues. This clonotype has only a few counts. Its antigen is unknown. Regarding the study as a whole: Age advanced and TCR beta diversity per million T cells fell, roughly linearly. Naive CD4+ cells and diversity were both higher in long-lived donors than in aged donors.

Next came a second PCR, run for about 6 to 11 cycles, which used a sample-barcoded 5' primer along with a J-beta primer mix. One entry per CDR3 protein results from TCRdb running MiXCR on the 5' RACE reads. In the table there are about 1.5 million distinct CDR3 sequences, roughly 43% of which are singletons. The receptor's source is a young woman in good health. The sequenced material came from blood. The chain employs TRBV6-2 or TRBV6-3 and TRBJ2-7, with 8 bases lining up with TRBD1. The CDR3 coding sequence is TGTGCCAGCAGCAAACCGGTCGCCTTCTCAGGGGGCTATGGCTACGAGCAGTACTTC. It encodes CASSKPVAFSGGYGYEQYF.